This entry lists 5 T cell receptor beta chains sequenced from one sample in a study of blood T cells in healthy people across ages. Through a sample-barcoded 5' primer and a J-beta primer mix, a second PCR was run for about 6 to 12 cycles. MiXCR, applied by TCRdb to the 5' RACE reads, yields one record per CDR3 protein. This sample yields some 900,000 distinct CDR3 sequences, of which roughly 48% are seen a single time; roughly 13% belongs to the top ten. Sequenced: blood. The receptor set was obtained from a man between 25 and 39 years old in good health.

This clonotype appeared a few times. A junction boundary mismatches the germline segment, possibly from a read error. This chain uses TRBV7-7 with TRBJ2-7, with D maybe TRBD1 (6 bases). This CDR3 has 14 residues. Germline V lookup: CDR1 SSHAT, CDR2 FNYEAQ (reference sequence). The CDR3 region is CASSRQQGTYEQYF. Here the CDR3 DNA reads TGTGCTAGCAGCCGCCAACAGGGTACCTACGAGCAGTATTTC.

This clonotype was observed a few times. The V gene is TRBV6-5, the J gene TRBJ2-1, with a tentative D call TRBD1 (5 bases). The CDR3 consists of 12 residues. Trimming took 6 bases from V and 2 from J, leaving 5 bases between them. Germline V gene sequence: CDR1 MNHEY, CDR2 SVGAGI. The CDR3 sequence: CASRDTYNEQFF. CDR3 nucleotides: TGTGCCAGCAGGGACACCTACAATGAGCAGTTCTTC.

J is TRBJ1-5 and V is TRBV4-1, with D perhaps matching TRBD1 (5 bases). The V gene's germline CDR1 is MGHRA and CDR2 YSYEKL. The germline V and J ends were trimmed by 0 bases and 3 bases, with 12 bases remaining between them. The CDR3 runs 16 residues. The CDR3 here is CASSQETGRNNQPQHF. The CDR3, as DNA: TGCGCCAGCAGCCAAGAAACGGGACGGAACAATCAGCCCCAGCATTTT.

The DNA for the CDR3 is TGTGCCAGCACCGAGGCAGGGAGTCAAGATACGCAGTATTTT. As protein: CASTEAGSQDTQYF. The rearrangement links TRBV7-6 to TRBJ2-3, with D perhaps matching TRBD1 or TRBD2 (5 bases each). The CDR3 totals 14 residues. V lost 7 bases, J lost 5 bases, and 16 bases lay in between. Germline loops: CDR1 SGHVS, CDR2 FNYEAQ. Variable domain in full (rest from reference TRBV7-6 and TRBJ2-3): GAGVSQSPRYKVTKRGQDVALRCDPISGHVSLYWYRQALGQGPEFLTYFNYEAQQDKSGLPNDRFSAERPEGSISTLTIQRTEQRDSAMYRCASTEAGSQDTQYFGPGTRLTVL.

This clonotype was seen a few times. A clone one base away is much larger, so this may be a read error. The chain is built from TRBV12-3 or TRBV12-4 and TRBJ1-2, with D unresolved. The V gene lost 6 bases and the J gene lost 4 bases, with 6 bases spanning the gap. This CDR3 has 11 amino acids. DNA for the CDR3: TGTGCCAGCAGACCGGCCTATGGCTACACCTTC. Translating it yields CASRPAYGYTF.